This record looks at one T cell receptor (beta chain) sequence and its context. Its cognate antigen has yet to be identified. The library came from 5' RACE. For each TCR library, approximately 3,700 ng of total RNA was used. cDNA was synthesized with SMARTScribe reverse transcriptase in eight separate reactions per sample. During cDNA synthesis, template switching introduced unique molecular identifiers that contained a 6-nucleotide sample barcode. TCRalpha and TCRbeta cDNA was amplified by two nested PCRs of about 15 and 9 cycles, with bead purification after each PCR. Before amplification, the cDNA was both treated with uracil DNA-glycosylase and purified with the QIAquick PCR purification kit. The second PCR added Illumina TruSeq-compatible adapters along with sample-specific barcodes. TapeStation and Qubit were used to check library quality and concentration, and 4 to 6 ng of each library was pooled. The pooled libraries were sequenced with 2 x 100 bp reads and custom sequencing primers on an Illumina HiSeq2500 single-index Rapid Run. Per the authors' processing: MiGEC version 1.2.6 was used for UMI-based consensus assembly, which corrected PCR and sequencing errors. MiXCR version 2.1.1 handled V(D)J alignment, clonotype assembly and CDR3 extraction. To normalise gene usage, clonotype sharing and MAIT/NKT TCR abundance, the top 1000, 10 000 and 20 000 clonotypes in each sample were analysed. After downsampling to 27 000 UMIs, diversity was calculated as the inverse Simpson index using the vegan R package. Paired Mann-Whitney U tests on discordant twin pairs were used, with Benjamini-Hochberg multiple-testing correction. TCRdb reprocessed the reads and provides one entry for every CDR3 protein sequence; no DNA is given. TCRdb's processing, not the authors' own work, is the source of the V and J calls. The table kept for this sample lists about 300,000 distinct CDR3 sequences. The ten largest make up over 5% of the sample.

The sample originates from a study of monozygotic twins with inflammatory bowel disease (dated by TCRdb to about 2019). For the wider study: The complete study included 28 monozygotic twin pairs: 19 IBD-discordant Danish pairs and nine German pairs, of which four were IBD-concordant and five were IBD-discordant. The search for disease-associated traits relied mainly on comparing, within discordant pairs, IBD patients with their genetically identical healthy co-twins. Each individual had, on average, about 151 000 unique TCRalpha sequences and 181 000 unique TCRbeta sequences available for analysis. General conclusions and limits of the study: No single strong signal or clonotype linked to IBD turned up in the results, so the idea that one exists was not supported. Repertoire similarity did not differ between concordant and discordant twins, possibly due to limited statistical power. TCRbeta repertoire diversity, by inverse Simpson index, was decreased in IBD patients compared with their healthy co-twins. Fewer clonotypes were shared with other individuals by IBD patients than by healthy twins, most markedly in patients showing signs of disease activity. Different T cell subtypes could not be distinguished in the analysis. Background noise and inter-individual variability may have been introduced into the repertoires by the differing immunosuppressive treatments among patients.

Sequences SGHTA (CDR1) and FQGTGA (CDR2) are obtained from the germline V gene. From the cysteine up to the phenylalanine, the CDR3 has a length of 13 residues. No coding sequence is recorded. From each donor, a roughly 2.5 ml peripheral blood sample was collected into PAXgene tubes and stored at -80 degrees C. Without T cell sorting, total RNA was isolated from whole blood using the PAXgene blood miRNA kit on an automated QIAcube. Peripheral blood from monozygotic twin pairs who were concordant or discordant for inflammatory bowel disease underwent deep TCRalpha and TCRbeta repertoire profiling using unique molecular barcoding. Smoking habits were recorded for all twin pairs, and each individual was classified as a current, former or never smoker.

The origin of this receptor is a human donor with ulcerative colitis or Crohn's disease, or a healthy co-twin of an affected twin (not recorded which). Sequencing input: blood. Recombination joined TRBV7-3 with TRBJ2-5; TCRdb returns TRBD2, unconfirmable since there is no DNA. CDR3 region: CASSESRQETQYF.